Presented here are 30 T cell receptor beta chains from one specimen sequenced in a study of blood T cells in healthy people across ages. Combining a sample-barcoded 5' primer with a J-beta primer mix, a second PCR ran for roughly 6 to 12 cycles. From the 5' RACE reads, TCRdb called clonotypes with MiXCR, one entry per CDR3 protein. The table includes roughly 1.4 million distinct CDR3 sequences, 55% to 75% detected once. Sample: blood. These TCRs come from a man between 18 and 29 years old in good health.

The chain links TRBV29-1 to TRBJ2-2; D is unclear. Trimming removed 5 bases at V and 0 bases at J, with 7 bases between. The CDR3 extends over 13 amino acids. Germline lookup yields CDR1 SQVTM and CDR2 ANQGSEA. CDR3 nucleotides: TGCAGCGTTAGCACAACGAACACCGGGGAGCTGTTTTTT. Encoded protein: CSVSTTNTGELFF.

CDR3 in DNA: TGTGCCAGCAGTGGGACCGATAGCCCCTACGAGCAGTACTTC. Protein product: CASSGTDSPYEQYF. The chain is built from TRBV6-5 and TRBJ2-7, with D possibly being TRBD1 or TRBD2 (5 bases each). The CDR3 has 14 amino acids. The germline CDR1 and CDR2 sequences are MNHEY and SVGAGI. Trimming took off 5 bases at V and 2 bases at J, with 13 bases between the two ends.

The chain carries TRBV12-3 or TRBV12-4 and TRBJ2-7; TRBD1 matches at 8 bases. The CDR3 is made up of 14 amino acids. With 9 bases clipped from V and 7 bases from J, the junction kept 14 bases outside the gene matches. The CDR3 DNA reads TGTGCCAGTAGTCCCGACAGGGGATGGATGGAGCAGTACTTC. This gives the protein CASSPDRGWMEQYF.

This chain uses TRBV21-1 with TRBJ1-1; the table's TRBD1 call for D was not verified on the DNA. TRBV21-1 is a pseudogene locus. This CDR3 region has 19 residues. CDR3 residues: CASSIWDRVRGLGNTEAFF. The CDR3 DNA reads TGTGCCAGCAGCATTTGGGACAGGGTTAGGGGGTTGGGGAACACTGAAGCTTTCTTT.

The sample holds many counts of this clonotype. The genes are TRBV6-2 or TRBV6-3 and TRBJ2-3; D unclear. Germline loops: CDR1 MNHEY, CDR2 SVGEGT. V dropped 3 bases and J dropped 4 bases, with 2 bases sitting between them. CDR3 size: 11 residues. CDR3 nucleotide sequence: TGTGCCAGCAGTTATCCAGATACGCAGTATTTT. It encodes CASSYPDTQYF.

This clonotype was detected only a few times. The V gene is TRBV4-3, the J gene TRBJ1-2, with TRBD1 matching 7 bases. In germline, CDR1 is LGHNA, CDR2 YSLEER. V lost 3 bases and J lost 2; bases outside the gene matches: 9. The CDR3 length is 16 residues. In DNA form, the CDR3 reads TGCGCCAGCAGCCAGTGGGGAGGACAGGCGAACTATGGCTACACCTTC. It translates to CASSQWGGQANYGYTF.

This clonotype was recorded a few times. The chain combines TRBV25-1 with TRBJ2-5, with 8 bases aligning to TRBD2. The CDR3 covers 15 residues. CDR1 MGHDK and CDR2 SYGVNS come from the germline V gene. J was trimmed by 3 bases and V by 3 bases; bases with no gene match: 6. The CDR3 sequence: CASSDLGRGEETQYF. CDR3 bases: TGTGCCAGCAGTGATTTGGGGCGGGGGGAAGAGACCCAGTACTTC.

The chain has TRBV20-1 and TRBJ2-1, with a weak D call TRBD2 (5 bases). Germline V lookup: CDR1 DFQATT, CDR2 SNEGSKA (reference sequence). Trimming removed 4 bases from V and 3 bases from J, with 13 bases in between. The CDR3 runs to 14 residues. The CDR3: CSAKGGLNYNEQFF. The DNA for the CDR3 is TGCAGTGCTAAAGGCGGGCTCAACTACAATGAGCAGTTCTTC.

The rearrangement joins TRBV29-1 to TRBJ2-5, with TRBD1 identical over 7 bases. This CDR3 contains 13 residues. The germline CDR1 and CDR2 sequences are SQVTM and ANQGSEA. V lost 3 bases to trimming and J lost 1 base; unmatched junction nucleotides: 2. The chain's CDR3 is CSVEGDSQETQYF. For the CDR3, the DNA is TGCAGCGTTGAGGGGGACAGCCAAGAGACCCAGTACTTC.

The chain recombines TRBV7-2 with TRBJ2-7; the D is unclear. V lost 6 bases and J lost 3, with 15 bases in between. This CDR3 is built from 14 residues. Germline V gene data show CDR1 as SGHTA and CDR2 as FQGNSA. The CDR3 sequence: CASRGPDFNYEQYF. In DNA, the CDR3 is TGTGCCAGCAGAGGTCCAGACTTCAACTACGAGCAGTACTTC.

The chain joins TRBV15 to TRBJ2-7; either TRBD1 or TRBD2 may fit D (5 bases each). V was shortened by 5 bases and J by 6 bases, with 20 bases between the two germline ends. The germline V gene encodes CDR1 LNHNV and CDR2 YYDKDF (reference sequence). This CDR3 comprises 15 residues. The CDR3 region is CATSQPGTAASEQYF. The DNA of the CDR3 is TGTGCCACCAGCCAGCCCGGGACGGCGGCTTCCGAGCAGTACTTC.

J is TRBJ1-5 and V is TRBV7-2; no reliable D call. CDR1 is SGHTA and CDR2 is FQGNSA in the germline V gene. The CDR3 has 16 residues. The V end lost 1 base, the J end lost 0 bases, and 10 bases lay between the germline ends. CDR3 in amino acids: CASSLVAAYSNQPQHF. The CDR3 DNA follows: TGTGCCAGCAGCTTAGTGGCAGCTTATAGCAATCAGCCCCAGCATTTT.

To note about this clonotype: Germline is not matched at one junction end, which may reflect a read error. This chain connects TRBV28 to TRBJ2-4; D gene ambiguous. The CDR3 covers 13 residues. Germline assignment: CDR1 MDHEN and CDR2 SYDVKM. The CDR3 DNA reads TGTGCCGGCAGTTTAGGCCAAGAAAACATTCAGGACTTC. Its translation: CAGSLGQENIQDF.

The chain links TRBV6-6 to TRBJ1-3; the D is unclear. CDR3 length: 13 residues. With 8 bases removed from V and 2 bases from J, the gap between germline ends came to 10 bases. Germline CDR1 reads MNHNY; CDR2 reads SVGAGI (reference sequence). CDR3 loop: CASAEVPGNTIYF. The CDR3 nucleotides are TGTGCCAGCGCGGAGGTGCCTGGAAACACCATATATTTT.

This clonotype came up once. A junction boundary mismatches the germline segment, possibly from a read error. This sequence joins TRBV20-1 and TRBJ2-6; D unresolved. From germline, CDR1 is DFQATT and CDR2 SNEGSKA (reference sequence). The CDR3 runs 14 residues. In nucleotides, the CDR3 is TGCAGTGCTCCCCATAACTCTGAGGCCAACGTCCTGACTTTC. This gives the protein CSAPHNSEANVLTF.

This chain connects TRBV20-1 to TRBJ1-1; perhaps TRBD1 as D (5 bases). V lost 7 bases and J lost 4, with 10 bases in between. This CDR3 is built from 11 residues. Per germline, CDR1 DFQATT and CDR2 SNEGSKA (reference sequence). The CDR3 sequence: CSGGDSTEAFF. CDR3 DNA sequence: TGCAGTGGGGGGGATAGCACTGAAGCTTTCTTT.

The gene calls are TRBV4-1 and TRBJ2-3; maybe TRBD2 (6 bases). The CDR3 runs 15 residues. Germline CDR1 and CDR2: MGHRA and YSYEKL. Trimming pared 1 base from V and 2 bases from J, leaving 10 bases between. CDR3 sequence reads: CASSQGTTHTDTQYF. The DNA for the CDR3 is TGCGCCAGCAGCCAAGGGACTACTCACACAGATACGCAGTATTTT.

This rearrangement joins TRBV5-4 to TRBJ2-1; 8 nucleotides agree with TRBD1. TRBJ2-7 explains the end of the DNA better; the J call may be wrong. The CDR3 totals 16 residues. Germline V gives CDR1 SGHNT, CDR2 YYREEE (reference sequence). The CDR3 spells CASSLFGQGRRYEQYF. The CDR3 region has the DNA TGTGCCAGCAGCTTGTTTGGACAGGGCCGTCGCTACGAGCAGTACTTC.

The gene calls are TRBV3-1 and TRBJ2-3; D is perhaps TRBD1 (5 bases). Deletions cut 3 bases from V and 1 base from J, with 11 bases between. Germline loops: CDR1 LGHDT, CDR2 YNNKEL (reference sequence). The CDR3 spans 15 residues. The DNA for the CDR3 is TGTGCCAGCAGCCAGCAGGGCGAGGGCACAGATACGCAGTATTTT. Residues: CASSQQGEGTDTQYF.

The CDR3 is CSASIEGTGLYEQYF. The DNA of the CDR3 is TGCAGTGCTAGTATCGAAGGGACTGGTCTTTACGAGCAGTACTTC. The gene calls are TRBV20-1 and TRBJ2-7; tentative D call: TRBD2 (6 bases). In germline, CDR1 is DFQATT, CDR2 SNEGSKA (reference sequence). The germline V and J ends were trimmed by 3 bases and 4 bases, with 19 bases remaining between them. The CDR3 runs to 15 residues.

The V and J genes are TRBV4-1 and TRBJ2-7; 9 bases match TRBD1. The V segment lost 6 bases and the J segment 1 base; nucleotides outside the gene matches: 10. The V gene's germline CDR1 is MGHRA and CDR2 YSYEKL. The CDR3 consists of 16 residues. The CDR3 region is CASSNLGTGLSYEQYF. CDR3 bases: TGCGCCAGCAGTAATCTGGGGACAGGGCTATCCTACGAGCAGTACTTC.

The genes are TRBV4-1 and TRBJ2-5; D is unclear. V lost 0 bases and J lost 9, with 11 bases in between. This CDR3 spans 13 amino acids. CDR1 is MGHRA and CDR2 is YSYEKL in the germline V gene. DNA of the CDR3: TGCGCCAGCAGCCAAGATTCCTTAAAGGCCCAGTACTTC. Translated, it gives CASSQDSLKAQYF.

This chain uses TRBV10-1 with TRBJ1-2; unclear D gene. Germline lookup yields CDR1 WNHNN and CDR2 SYGVQD (reference sequence). This CDR3 has 14 residues. V was clipped by 3 bases and J by 0 bases, with 8 bases between them. CDR3 loop: CASSEGLSNYGYTF. DNA of the CDR3: TGCGCCAGCAGTGAAGGGCTCTCTAACTATGGCTACACCTTC.

This chain links TRBV9 with TRBJ2-1; D is undetermined. Looked up from germline, CDR1 is SGDLS and CDR2 is YYNGEE. With 2 bases removed from V and 5 bases from J, the gap between germline ends came to 8 bases. This CDR3 spans 13 amino acids. CDR3 in amino acids: CASSVGWDNEQFF. The CDR3 region has the DNA TGTGCCAGCAGCGTGGGATGGGACAATGAGCAGTTCTTC.

Of note for this clonotype: A far larger clone lies a single base away; this is likely a read error. As DNA, the CDR3 is TGTGCCAGCGGCCCGGGACTAGCGGGCTACGAGCAGTACTTC. Its protein product is CASGPGLAGYEQYF. The V and J genes are TRBV7-9 and TRBJ2-7; 12 bases map to TRBD2. Per germline, CDR1 SEHNR and CDR2 FQNEAQ (reference sequence). This CDR3 is 14 amino acids long. The ends lost 8 bases at V and 3 bases at J; junction bases unmatched: 5. Combining the CDR3 with reference TRBV7-9 and TRBJ2-7 gives the whole variable domain DTGVSQNPRHKITKRGQNVTFRCDPISEHNRLYWYRQTLGQGPEFLTYFQNEAQLEKSRLLSDRFSAERPKGSFSTLEIQRTEQGDSAMYLCASGPGLAGYEQYFGPGTRLTVT.

The chain couples TRBV5-1 to TRBJ2-1; TRBD1 aligns across 7 bases. From germline, CDR1 is SGHRS and CDR2 YFSETQ. The V and J ends lost 2 bases and 7 bases, in that order; junction bases with no gene match: 9. There are 15 residues in the CDR3. CDR3 nucleotide sequence: TGCGCCAGCAGCTTCGGACAGGCGATAAGGAATGAGCAGTTCTTC. As protein: CASSFGQAIRNEQFF.

V usage is TRBV6-4 and J usage is TRBJ2-6, with D possibly being TRBD1 or TRBD2 (5 bases each). The CDR3 has 17 residues. V was clipped by 5 bases and J by 0 bases, with 14 bases between them. Germline loops: CDR1 MRHNA, CDR2 SNTAGT. The DNA for the CDR3 is TGTGCCAGCAGTCCATCGGGACGGCGCTCTGGGGCCAACGTCCTGACTTTC. Protein: CASSPSGRRSGANVLTF.

The chain has TRBV27 and TRBJ2-1; D may match TRBD1 or TRBD2 (6 bases each). The V and J ends lost 6 bases and 8 bases respectively, with 29 bases between them. Germline assignment: CDR1 MNHEY and CDR2 SMNVEV (reference sequence). The CDR3 consists of 18 residues. CDR3 in amino acids: CASRGLGGRLQGGDEQFF. The CDR3 nucleotides read TGTGCCAGCAGAGGCTTGGGGGGTAGGCTACAAGGGGGAGATGAGCAGTTCTTC.

The genes are TRBV6-2 or TRBV6-3 and TRBJ2-7; D gene ambiguous. The assigned J gene may be wrong: the sequence end matches TRBJ2-1 better. Germline V lookup: CDR1 MNHEY, CDR2 SVGEGT. There are 12 residues in the CDR3. This chain's CDR3 is CASSWTTGEQFF. CDR3 bases: TGTGCCAGCAGTTGGACGACGGGTGAGCAGTTCTTC.

This clonotype has more than one count but fewer than ten. The rearrangement uses TRBV20-1 and TRBJ2-5; 11 nucleotides match TRBD2. This CDR3 is built from 14 residues. CDR1 DFQATT and CDR2 SNEGSKA come from the germline V gene (reference sequence). The CDR3 protein is CTAQLAGVRETQYF. In nucleotides, the CDR3 is TGCACCGCCCAACTAGCGGGAGTGCGGGAGACCCAGTACTTC.